This paragraph reports one TCR beta chain. Its antigen remains unidentified. Germline CDR1 and CDR2: SNHLY and FYNNEI. This CDR3 contains 11 residues. Trimming left V 3 bases short and J 7 bases short, with 4 bases between. These data are taken from a study of identical twins' blood T cells. Original methodology: Each donor had about 95,000 to nearly 550,000 clonotypes. TCRdb fed the 5' RACE reads into MiXCR, producing one record per CDR3 protein. TCRdb's processing, not the authors' own work, is the source of the V and J calls. The sample consists of hundreds of thousands of distinct CDR3 sequences, 28% of them appearing once. Whole-study results and caveats: Each donor's most abundant TCRbeta clonotypes shared more CDR3 sequences with her twin than unrelated donors. Environmental influences on twin similarity could not be excluded.

This TCR came from a woman aged 18-50 years in good health. The sequenced sample was PBMCs. V is TRBV2 and J is TRBJ2-1; D call uncertain. The CDR3 DNA follows: TGTGCCAGCAGTGAGGAAAATGAGCAGTTCTTC. Translating gives CASSEENEQFF.